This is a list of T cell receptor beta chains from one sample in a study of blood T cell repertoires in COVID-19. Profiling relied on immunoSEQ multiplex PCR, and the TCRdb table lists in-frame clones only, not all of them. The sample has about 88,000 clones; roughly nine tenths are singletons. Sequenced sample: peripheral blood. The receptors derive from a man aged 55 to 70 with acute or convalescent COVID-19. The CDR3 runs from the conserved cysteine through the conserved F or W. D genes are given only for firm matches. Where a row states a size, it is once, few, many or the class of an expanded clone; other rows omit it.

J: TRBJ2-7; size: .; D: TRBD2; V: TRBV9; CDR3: CASSLTPASGTYEQYF; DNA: TGTGCCAGCAGCCTCACACCCGCTAGCGGAACCTACGAGCAGTACTTC
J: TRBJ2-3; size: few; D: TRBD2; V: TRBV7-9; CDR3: CASSPTSAITDTQYF; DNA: TGTGCCAGCAGCCCAACTAGCGCAATCACAGATACGCAGTATTTT
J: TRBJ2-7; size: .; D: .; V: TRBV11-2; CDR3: CASSSRSGSYEQYF; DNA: TGTGCCAGCAGCTCTAGGTCAGGGTCCTACGAGCAGTACTTC
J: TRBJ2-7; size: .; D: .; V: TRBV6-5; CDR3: CASSYGAEAYEQYF; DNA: TGTGCCAGCAGTTACGGCGCGGAGGCCTACGAGCAGTACTTC
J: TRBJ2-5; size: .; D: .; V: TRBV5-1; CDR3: CASSFQGLQETQYF; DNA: TGCGCCAGCAGCTTCCAGGGGCTCCAAGAGACCCAGTACTTC
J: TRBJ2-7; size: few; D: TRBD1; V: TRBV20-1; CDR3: CSANRGGEQYF; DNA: TGCAGTGCTAACAGGGGCGGAGAGCAGTACTTC
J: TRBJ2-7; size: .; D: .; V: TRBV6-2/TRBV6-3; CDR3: CASSYGQGNGEQYF; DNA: TGTGCCAGCAGTTACGGGCAGGGGAATGGCGAGCAGTACTTC
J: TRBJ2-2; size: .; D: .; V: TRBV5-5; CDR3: CASSLNRASGELFF; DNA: TGTGCCAGCAGCTTGAACAGGGCGTCCGGGGAGCTGTTTTTT
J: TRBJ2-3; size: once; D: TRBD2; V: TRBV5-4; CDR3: CASSSNMGLAGDTQYF; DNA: TGTGCCAGCAGCTCCAACATGGGACTAGCTGGAGATACGCAGTATTTT
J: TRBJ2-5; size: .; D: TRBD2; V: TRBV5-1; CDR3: CASSPTSAQYQETQYF; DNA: TGCGCCAGCAGCCCGACTAGCGCCCAGTACCAAGAGACCCAGTACTTC
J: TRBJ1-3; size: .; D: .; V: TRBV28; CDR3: CASSSRRDSGNTIYF; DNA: TGTGCCAGCAGTTCTCGGAGGGACTCTGGAAACACCATATATTTT
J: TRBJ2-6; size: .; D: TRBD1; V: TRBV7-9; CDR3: CASSARTGGVAGANVLTF; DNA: TGTGCCAGCAGCGCTCGGACAGGGGGCGTCGCTGGGGCCAACGTCCTGACTTTC